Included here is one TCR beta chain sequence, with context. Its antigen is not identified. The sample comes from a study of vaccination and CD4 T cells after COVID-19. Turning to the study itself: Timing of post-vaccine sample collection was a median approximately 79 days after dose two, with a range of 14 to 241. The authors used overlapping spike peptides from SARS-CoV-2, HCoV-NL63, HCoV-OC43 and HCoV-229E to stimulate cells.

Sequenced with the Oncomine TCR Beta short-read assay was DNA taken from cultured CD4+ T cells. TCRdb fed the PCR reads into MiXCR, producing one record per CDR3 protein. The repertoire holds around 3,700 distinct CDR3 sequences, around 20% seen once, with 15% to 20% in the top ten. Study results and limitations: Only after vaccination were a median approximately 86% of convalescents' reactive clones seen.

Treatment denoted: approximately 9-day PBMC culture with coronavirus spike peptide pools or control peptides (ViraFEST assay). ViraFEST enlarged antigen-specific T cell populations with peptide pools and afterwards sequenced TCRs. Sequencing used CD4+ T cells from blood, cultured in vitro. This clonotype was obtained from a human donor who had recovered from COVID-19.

Here the CDR3 reads CATRGETGVNTEAFF. For the CDR3, the DNA is TGTGCCACCAGAGGGGAGACAGGAGTCAACACTGAAGCTTTCTTT. The V call is TRBV15, the J call TRBJ1-1; a weak D match, TRBD1 (6 bases). CDR3 length equals 15 residues. Trimming shortened V by 6 bases and J by 2 bases, and 16 bases separated the two germline ends. Germline CDR1 and CDR2: LNHNV and YYDKDF (reference sequence).